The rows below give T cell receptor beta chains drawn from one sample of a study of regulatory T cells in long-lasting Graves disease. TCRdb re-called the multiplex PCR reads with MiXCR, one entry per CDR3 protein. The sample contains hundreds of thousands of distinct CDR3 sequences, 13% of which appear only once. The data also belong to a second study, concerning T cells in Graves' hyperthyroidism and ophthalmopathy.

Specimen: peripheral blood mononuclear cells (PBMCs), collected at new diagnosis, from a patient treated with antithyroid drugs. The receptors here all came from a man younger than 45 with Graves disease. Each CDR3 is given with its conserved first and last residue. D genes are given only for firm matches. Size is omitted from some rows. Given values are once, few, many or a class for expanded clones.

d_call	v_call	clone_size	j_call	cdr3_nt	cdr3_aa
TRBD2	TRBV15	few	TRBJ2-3	TGTGCCACCAGCCGTAGCGGGAGTACAGATACGCAGTATTTT	CATSRSGSTDTQYF
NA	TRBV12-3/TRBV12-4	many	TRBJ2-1	TGTGCCAGCAGTCGACAGGGAGGGCCCTACAATGAGCAGTTCTTC	CASSRQGGPYNEQFF
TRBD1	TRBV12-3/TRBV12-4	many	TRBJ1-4	TGTGCCAGCAGTCCCGACAGGGGGCTGAAGGAAAAACTGTTTTTT	CASSPDRGLKEKLFF
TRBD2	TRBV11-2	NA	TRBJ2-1	TGTGCCAGCAGCTCACTAGCGGGAGGGCCGACCTACAATGAGCAGTTCTTC	CASSSLAGGPTYNEQFF
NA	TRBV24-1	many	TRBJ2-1	TGTGCCACCAGTGACCCCGACAGGTCCTCAAGGGGTGAGCAGTTCTTC	CATSDPDRSSRGEQFF
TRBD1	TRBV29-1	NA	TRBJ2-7	TGCAGCGTGGCCCTGACAGGGTACGCCGAGCAGTACTTC	CSVALTGYAEQYF
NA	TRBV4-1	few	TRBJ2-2	TGCGCCAGCAGCCAAGTCTTTAACACCGGGGAGCTGTTTTTT	CASSQVFNTGELFF
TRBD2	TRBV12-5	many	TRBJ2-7	TGTGCTAGTGGTCCCGGGACTAGCGGGACGAACGAGCAGTACTTC	CASGPGTSGTNEQYF
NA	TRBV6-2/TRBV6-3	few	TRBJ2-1	TGTGCCAGCAGGGGGCTTTTAGAGCAGTTCTTC	CASRGLLEQFF
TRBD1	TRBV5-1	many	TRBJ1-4	TGCGCCAGCGCCGGGACAGGGGAAGAAAAACTGTTTTTT	CASAGTGEEKLFF
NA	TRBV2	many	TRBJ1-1	TGTGCCAGCAGTGTACAGGGTGGTGGCACTGAAGCTTTCTTT	CASSVQGGGTEAFF
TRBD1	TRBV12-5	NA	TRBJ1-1	TGTGCTAGTGGGGGACAGGGGACCCACACTGAAGCTTTCTTT	CASGGQGTHTEAFF
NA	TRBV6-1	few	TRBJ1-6	TGTGCCAGCAGCCTACAGCTAGATAATTCACCCCTCCACTTT	CASSLQLDNSPLHF
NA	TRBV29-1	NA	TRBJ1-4	TGCAGCGTTGGGGGGGACACCCGGGCCACCGCAACTAATGAAAAACTGTTTTTT	CSVGGDTRATATNEKLFF
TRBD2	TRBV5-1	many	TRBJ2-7	TGCGCCAGCAGCCCCGGCCCAGCGGGAGCTCAGCAGTACTTC	CASSPGPAGAQQYF
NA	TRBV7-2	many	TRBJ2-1	TGTGCCAGCAGCTTTGGGCTCCGAAATGAGCAGTTCTTC	CASSFGLRNEQFF
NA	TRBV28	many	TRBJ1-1	TGTGCCAGCAGTTTTCCCCCAGACCTGAACACTGAAGCTTTCTTT	CASSFPPDLNTEAFF
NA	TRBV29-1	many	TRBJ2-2	TGCAGCGTTGGACGGACATCGAACACCGGGGAGCTGTTTTTT	CSVGRTSNTGELFF
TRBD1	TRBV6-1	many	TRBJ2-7	TGTGCCAGCAGTAACCTTCCCGGGACAGGGAACGAGCAGTACTTC	CASSNLPGTGNEQYF
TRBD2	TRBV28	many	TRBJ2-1	TGTGCCAGCAGTTTCCCAAGACTAGCGGGAACCCTTGACAATGAGCAGTTCTTC	CASSFPRLAGTLDNEQFF
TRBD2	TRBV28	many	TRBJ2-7	TGTGCCAGCAGTTTAGGAGCGGGAGGAGAAGAGCAGTACTTC	CASSLGAGGEEQYF
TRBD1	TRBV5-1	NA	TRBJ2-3	TGCGCCGGCAGCCTACAGGGGGCTAGCACAGATACGCAGTATTTT	CAGSLQGASTDTQYF
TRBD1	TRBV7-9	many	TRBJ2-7	TGTGCCAGCGGAAGGCTGGGACAGTCCCTCTCCTACGAGCAGTACTTC	CASGRLGQSLSYEQYF
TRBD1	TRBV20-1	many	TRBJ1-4	TGCAGTGCTAGGAAGACAGGGGTTGATGAAAAACTGTTTTTT	CSARKTGVDEKLFF
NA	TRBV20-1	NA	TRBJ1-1	TGCAGTGCTAGTTTAACCTCTAGGGGAACTGAAGCTTTCTTT	CSASLTSRGTEAFF
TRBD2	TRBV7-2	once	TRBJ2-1	TGTGCCAGCAGCCGAGGAGCGGGATCGAGCGAGCAGTTCTTC	CASSRGAGSSEQFF